Below, 14 T cell receptor beta chains from the same sample are listed, as sequenced in a study of identifying expanded T cells in peripheral blood. Sequencing was performed with immunoSEQ multiplex PCR; in TCRdb, only in-frame clones are kept and a portion is missing. The table lists 75,000 to 90,000 clones, around four fifths of them singletons, with 15% to 20% in the top ten. Specimen: blood. The receptors here all came from a person aged 18 to 75 in good health.

This clone was detected a few times. V usage is TRBV18 and J usage is TRBJ2-3; 13 bases match TRBD2. After removal of 6 bases from V and 0 bases from J, the junction contained 15 bases not matched to a gene. CDR1 is KGHSH, CDR2 LQKENI, per germline. The CDR3 totals 20 residues. Here the CDR3 reads CASSPSRTSGSRGSTDTQYF. The CDR3 coding sequence is TGTGCCAGCTCCCCTTCGAGGACTAGCGGGAGTAGGGGGAGCACAGATACGCAGTATTTT.

This clone was detected many times. The chain employs TRBV5-6 and TRBJ2-1, with D unclear. Germline values: CDR1 SGHDT, CDR2 YYEEEE. The CDR3 runs to 13 residues. V was trimmed by 5 bases and J by 9 bases, leaving 15 bases between them. CDR3 residues: CASRAVIAGEQFF. DNA for the CDR3: TGTGCCAGCAGGGCCGTGATAGCTGGTGAGCAGTTCTTC. The full variable domain, its missing parts supplied by reference TRBV5-6 and TRBJ2-1, is DAGVTQSPTHLIKTRGQQVTLRCSPKSGHDTVSWYQQALGQGPQFIFQYYEEEERQRGNFPDRFSGHQFPNYSSELNVNALLLGDSALYLCASRAVIAGEQFFGPGTRLTVL.

The chain employs TRBV27 and TRBJ2-2; D may be TRBD1 (5 bases). V was cut by 5 bases and J by 3 bases, with 16 bases left in between. The CDR3 has 16 amino acids. Germline lookup yields CDR1 MNHEY and CDR2 SMNVEV (reference sequence). The CDR3 DNA is TGTGCCAGCAGTCCCCCAAGGTGGGGCCACACCGGGGAGCTGTTTTTT. This sequence encodes CASSPPRWGHTGELFF.

This chain uses TRBV27 with TRBJ2-3, with 10 bases identical to TRBD2. The CDR3 sequence is 17 residues long. Germline V gives CDR1 MNHEY, CDR2 SMNVEV (reference sequence). Germline trimming cut 1 base from V and 1 base from J; bases unmatched to any gene: 5. The CDR3 here is CASSLFLAGEGTDTQYF. In DNA form, the CDR3 reads TGTGCCAGCAGTTTATTTCTAGCGGGAGAAGGCACAGATACGCAGTATTTT.

With respect to this clone: The same CDR3 arises from other DNA sequences in this sample as well. This chain uses TRBV28 with TRBJ2-5; D may correspond to TRBD1 or TRBD2 (5 bases each). CDR3 length: 13 residues. V lost 3 bases to trimming and J lost 2 bases, with 7 bases between them. Germline lookup yields CDR1 MDHEN and CDR2 SYDVKM. CDR3 nucleotide sequence: TGTGCCAGCAGTTTTGGGGGACAAGAGACCCAGTACTTC. Its protein is CASSFGGQETQYF.

DNA for the CDR3: TGTGCCTGGAGTGTGGGGGACAGGGCCACTGAAGCTTTCTTT. This codes for CAWSVGDRATEAFF. The chain recombines TRBV30 with TRBJ1-1; 9 nucleotides agree with TRBD1. In germline, CDR1 is GTSNPN, CDR2 SVGIG (reference sequence). Germline trimming cut 0 bases from V and 4 bases from J; bases unmatched to any gene: 3. CDR3 length: 14 amino acids.

This rearrangement joins TRBV7-2 to TRBJ2-2; D is unclear. CDR1 is SGHTA and CDR2 is FQGNSA in the germline V gene. The CDR3 extends over 16 amino acids. V lost 5 bases, J lost 2 bases, and 15 bases lay in between. The CDR3 DNA reads TGTGCCAGCAGCCACCCCGCTATCCCTAACACCGGGGAGCTGTTTTTT. It encodes CASSHPAIPNTGELFF.

There are many counts of this clone. This chain connects TRBV29-1 to TRBJ1-1; D call uncertain. The V end was cut by 3 bases, the J end by 11 bases, with 10 bases between. Germline V lookup: CDR1 SQVTM, CDR2 ANQGSEA. The CDR3 spans 10 residues. CDR3 bases: TGCAGCGTTGAGCCGGGAAAGGCTTTCTTT. Protein sequence: CSVEPGKAFF.

The rearrangement links TRBV28 to TRBJ2-6; D remains unclear. In germline, CDR1 is MDHEN, CDR2 SYDVKM. V gave up 8 bases and J gave up 0 bases, with 8 bases separating them. The CDR3 runs 14 residues. The CDR3 here is CASATNSGANVLTF. In nucleotides, the CDR3 is TGTGCCAGCGCGACGAACTCTGGGGCCAACGTCCTGACTTTC. The full variable domain, rest sourced from reference TRBV28 and TRBJ2-6, is DVKVTQSSRYLVKRTGEKVFLECVQDMDHENMFWYRQDPGLGLRLIYFSYDVKMKEKGDIPEGYSVSREKKERFSLILESASTNQTSMYLCASATNSGANVLTFGAGSRLTVL.

This clone was recorded only once. The CDR3 nucleotides read TGTGCCAGCAGCCAAGAGGGGTGGACTGAAGCTTTCTTT. It specifies CASSQEGWTEAFF. The chain couples TRBV4-2 to TRBJ1-1; D ambiguous. Germline V gene sequence: CDR1 LGHNA, CDR2 YNFKEQ. V was cut by 0 bases and J by 5 bases, with 7 bases left in between. The length of the CDR3 is 13 residues.

V usage is TRBV19 and J usage is TRBJ1-5; D unresolved. V shed 3 bases and J shed 7 bases, with 16 bases lying between them. Germline CDR1 and CDR2: LNHDA and SQIVND (reference sequence). The CDR3 has 15 residues. In DNA, the CDR3 is TGTGCCAGTAGTATTTTCTGGGGAGGTGAGCAGCCCCAGCATTTT. Encoded protein: CASSIFWGGEQPQHF.

The rearrangement joins TRBV7-9 to TRBJ1-1; D unclear. The CDR3 has 11 amino acids. The V end lost 5 bases, the J end lost 6 bases, and 7 bases lay between the germline ends. Germline CDR1 SEHNR, CDR2 FQNEAQ (reference sequence). CDR3 in amino acids: CASSESPEAFF. In DNA, the CDR3 is TGTGCCAGCAGCGAAAGCCCTGAAGCTTTCTTT.

V is TRBV9 and J is TRBJ2-3; no reliable D call. The CDR3 length is 15 residues. Germline V lookup: CDR1 SGDLS, CDR2 YYNGEE. V was cut by 3 bases and J by 0 bases, with 11 bases left in between. The CDR3 coding sequence is TGTGCCAGCAGCGCGAACAGCGTTAGCACAGATACGCAGTATTTT. It is translated as CASSANSVSTDTQYF.

This chain links TRBV6-1 with TRBJ1-3; D uncertain. Trimming took off 2 bases at V and 1 base at J, with 3 bases between the two ends. CDR1 is MNHNS, CDR2 SASEGT, per germline. The CDR3 is made up of 13 amino acids. CDR3 loop: CASSESSGNTIYF. In nucleotides, the CDR3 is TGTGCCAGCAGTGAATCTTCTGGAAACACCATATATTTT.